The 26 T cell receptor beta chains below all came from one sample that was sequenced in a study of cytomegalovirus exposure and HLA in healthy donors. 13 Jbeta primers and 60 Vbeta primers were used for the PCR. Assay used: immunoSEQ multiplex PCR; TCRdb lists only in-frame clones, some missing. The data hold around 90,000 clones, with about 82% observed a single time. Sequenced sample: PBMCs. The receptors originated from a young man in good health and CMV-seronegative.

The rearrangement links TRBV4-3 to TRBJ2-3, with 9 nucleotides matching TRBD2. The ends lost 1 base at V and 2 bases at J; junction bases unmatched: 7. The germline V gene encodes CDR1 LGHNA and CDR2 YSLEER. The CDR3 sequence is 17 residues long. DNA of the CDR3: TGCGCCAGCAGCCAAGTTCCCAGCGGGGGGCCCACAGATACGCAGTATTTT. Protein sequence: CASSQVPSGGPTDTQYF.

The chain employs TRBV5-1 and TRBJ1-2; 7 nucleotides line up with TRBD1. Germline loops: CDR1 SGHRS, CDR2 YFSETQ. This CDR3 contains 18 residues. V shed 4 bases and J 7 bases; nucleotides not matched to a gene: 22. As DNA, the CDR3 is TGCGCCAGCAGCGGACTATTACTGACAGGGTCTAGTATCGGTGGCTACACCTTC. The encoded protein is CASSGLLLTGSSIGGYTF.

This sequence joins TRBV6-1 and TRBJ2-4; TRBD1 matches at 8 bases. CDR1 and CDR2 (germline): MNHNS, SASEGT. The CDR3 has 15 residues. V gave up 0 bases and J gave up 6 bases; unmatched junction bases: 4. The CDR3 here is CASSEADRGRNIQYF. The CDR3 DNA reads TGTGCCAGCAGTGAAGCTGACAGGGGTAGAAACATTCAGTACTTC.

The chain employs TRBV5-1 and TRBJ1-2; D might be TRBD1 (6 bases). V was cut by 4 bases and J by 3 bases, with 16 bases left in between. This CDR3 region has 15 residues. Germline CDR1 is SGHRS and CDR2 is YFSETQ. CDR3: CASSRAFAGDYGYTF. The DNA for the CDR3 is TGCGCCAGCAGCCGCGCCTTTGCAGGGGACTATGGCTACACCTTC.

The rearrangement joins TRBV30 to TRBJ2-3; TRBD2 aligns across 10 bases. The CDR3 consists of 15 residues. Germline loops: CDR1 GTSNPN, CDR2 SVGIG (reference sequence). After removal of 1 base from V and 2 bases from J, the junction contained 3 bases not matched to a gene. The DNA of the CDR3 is TGTGCCTGGAGTGCTCTAGCGGGAGTCACAGATACGCAGTATTTT. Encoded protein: CAWSALAGVTDTQYF.

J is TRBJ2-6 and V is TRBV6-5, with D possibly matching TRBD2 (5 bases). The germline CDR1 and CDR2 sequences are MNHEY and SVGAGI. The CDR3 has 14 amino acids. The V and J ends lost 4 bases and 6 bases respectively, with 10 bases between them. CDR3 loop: CASSFREKANVLTF. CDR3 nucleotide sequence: TGTGCCAGCAGTTTTAGGGAGAAGGCCAACGTCCTGACTTTC.

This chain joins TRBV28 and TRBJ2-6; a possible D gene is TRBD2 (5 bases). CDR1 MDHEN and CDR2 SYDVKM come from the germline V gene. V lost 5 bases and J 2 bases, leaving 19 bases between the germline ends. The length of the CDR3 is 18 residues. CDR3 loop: CASSPFGWRLTGANVLTF. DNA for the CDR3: TGTGCCAGCAGTCCTTTCGGTTGGAGGCTCACTGGGGCCAACGTCCTGACTTTC.

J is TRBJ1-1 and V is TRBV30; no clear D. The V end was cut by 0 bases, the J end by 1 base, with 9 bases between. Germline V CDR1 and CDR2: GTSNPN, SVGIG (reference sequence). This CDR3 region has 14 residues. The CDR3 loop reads CAWSVNLGNTEAFF. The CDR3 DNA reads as TGTGCCTGGAGTGTAAACCTAGGGAACACTGAAGCTTTCTTT.

The CDR3 protein is CASSQEPPSGLPGELFF. CDR3 nucleotide sequence: TGTGCCAGCAGCCAAGAGCCCCCTAGCGGGCTTCCCGGGGAGCTGTTTTTT. The chain has TRBV4-2 and TRBJ2-2; TRBD2 matches at 8 bases. The germline gives CDR1 LGHNA, CDR2 YNFKEQ. The length of the CDR3 is 17 residues. The junction had 9 bases not matched to a gene; V was cut back by 0 bases and J by 6 bases.

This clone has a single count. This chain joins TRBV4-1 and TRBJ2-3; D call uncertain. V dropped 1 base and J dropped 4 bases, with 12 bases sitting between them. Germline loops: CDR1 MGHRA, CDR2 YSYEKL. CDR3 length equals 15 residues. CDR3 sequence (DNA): TGCGCCAGCAGCCAAGGGAGTGTCAGTGCAGATACGCAGTATTTT. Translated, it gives CASSQGSVSADTQYF.

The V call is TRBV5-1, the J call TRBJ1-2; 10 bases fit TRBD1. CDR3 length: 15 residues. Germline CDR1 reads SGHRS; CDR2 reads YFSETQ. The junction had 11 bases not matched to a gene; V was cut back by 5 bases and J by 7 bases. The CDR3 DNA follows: TGCGCCAGCAGACCAGGGACAGGGGTTAGCCTTGGCTACACCTTC. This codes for CASRPGTGVSLGYTF.

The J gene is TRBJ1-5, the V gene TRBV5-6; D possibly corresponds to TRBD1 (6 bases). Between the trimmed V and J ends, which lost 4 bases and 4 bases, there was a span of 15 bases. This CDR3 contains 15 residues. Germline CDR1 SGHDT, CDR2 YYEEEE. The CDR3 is CASSGGRGGNQPQHF. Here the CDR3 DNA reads TGTGCCAGCAGCGGGGGGAGGGGGGGGAATCAGCCCCAGCATTTT.

The CDR3 is CASSPGVNYGYTF. CDR3 sequence (DNA): TGTGCCAGCAGCCCGGGAGTTAACTATGGCTACACCTTC. The chain has TRBV7-8 and TRBJ1-2; D not resolved. V lost 5 bases and J 1 base, leaving 8 bases between the germline ends. Germline V lookup: CDR1 SGHVS, CDR2 FQNEAQ. The CDR3 covers 13 residues.

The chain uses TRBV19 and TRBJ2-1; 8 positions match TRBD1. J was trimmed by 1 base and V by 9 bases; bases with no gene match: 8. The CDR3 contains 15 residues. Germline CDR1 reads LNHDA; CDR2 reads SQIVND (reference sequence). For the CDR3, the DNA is TGTGCCAGCAGGGGCGACAGGGGTTCCTACAATGAGCAGTTCTTC. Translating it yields CASRGDRGSYNEQFF.

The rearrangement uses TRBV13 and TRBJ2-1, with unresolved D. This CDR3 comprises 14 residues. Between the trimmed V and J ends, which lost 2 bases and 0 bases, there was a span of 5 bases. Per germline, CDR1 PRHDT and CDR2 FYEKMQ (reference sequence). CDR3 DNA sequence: TGTGCCAGCAGCTTACCGGGCTCCTACAATGAGCAGTTCTTC. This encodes CASSLPGSYNEQFF.

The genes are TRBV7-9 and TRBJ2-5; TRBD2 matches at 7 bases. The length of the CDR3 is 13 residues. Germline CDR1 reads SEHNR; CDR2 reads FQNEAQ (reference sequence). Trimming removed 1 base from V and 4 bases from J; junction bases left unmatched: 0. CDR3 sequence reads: CASSLGTRETQYF. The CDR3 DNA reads TGTGCCAGCAGCTTAGGGACTAGAGAGACCCAGTACTTC.

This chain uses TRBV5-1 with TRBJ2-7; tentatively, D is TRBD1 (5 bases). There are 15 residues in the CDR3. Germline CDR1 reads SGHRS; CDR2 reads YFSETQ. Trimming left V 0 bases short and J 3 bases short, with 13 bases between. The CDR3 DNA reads TGCGCCAGCAGCTTGGGGGGATTAGGGGACTACGAGCAGTACTTC. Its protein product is CASSLGGLGDYEQYF.

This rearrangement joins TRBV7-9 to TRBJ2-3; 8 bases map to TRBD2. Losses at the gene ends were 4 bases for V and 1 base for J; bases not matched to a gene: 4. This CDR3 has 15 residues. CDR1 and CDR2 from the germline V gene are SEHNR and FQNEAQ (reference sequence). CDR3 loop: CASSSQLAGTDTQYF. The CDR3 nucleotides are TGTGCCAGCAGCTCGCAACTAGCGGGCACAGATACGCAGTATTTT. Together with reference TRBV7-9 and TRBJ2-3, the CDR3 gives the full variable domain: DTGVSQNPRHKITKRGQNVTFRCDPISEHNRLYWYRQTLGQGPEFLTYFQNEAQLEKSRLLSDRFSAERPKGSFSTLEIQRTEQGDSAMYLCASSSQLAGTDTQYFGPGTRLTVL.

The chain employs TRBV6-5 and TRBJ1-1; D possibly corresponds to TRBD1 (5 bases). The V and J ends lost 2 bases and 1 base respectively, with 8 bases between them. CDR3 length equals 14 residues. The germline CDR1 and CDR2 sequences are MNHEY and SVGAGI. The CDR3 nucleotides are TGTGCCAGCAGTTACCAGGGAGGGAACACTGAAGCTTTCTTT. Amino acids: CASSYQGGNTEAFF.

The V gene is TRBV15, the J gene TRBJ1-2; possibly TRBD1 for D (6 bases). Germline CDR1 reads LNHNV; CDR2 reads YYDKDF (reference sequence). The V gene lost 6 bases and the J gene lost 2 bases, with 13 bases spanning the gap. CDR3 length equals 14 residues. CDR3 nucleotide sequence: TGTGCCACCAGTAGGGGGGGGAGCAACTATGGCTACACCTTC. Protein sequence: CATSRGGSNYGYTF.

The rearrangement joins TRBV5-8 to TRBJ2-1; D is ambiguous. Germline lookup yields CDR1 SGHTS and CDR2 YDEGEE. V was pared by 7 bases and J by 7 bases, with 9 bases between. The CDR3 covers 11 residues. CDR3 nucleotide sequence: TGTGCCAGCCTACAGAAGAATGAGCAGTTCTTC. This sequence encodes CASLQKNEQFF.

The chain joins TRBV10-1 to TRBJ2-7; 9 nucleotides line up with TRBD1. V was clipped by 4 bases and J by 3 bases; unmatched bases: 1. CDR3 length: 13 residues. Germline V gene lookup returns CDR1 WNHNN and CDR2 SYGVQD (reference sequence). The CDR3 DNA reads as TGCGCCAGCAGTGGGGGACAGGGCTACGAGCAGTACTTC. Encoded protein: CASSGGQGYEQYF.

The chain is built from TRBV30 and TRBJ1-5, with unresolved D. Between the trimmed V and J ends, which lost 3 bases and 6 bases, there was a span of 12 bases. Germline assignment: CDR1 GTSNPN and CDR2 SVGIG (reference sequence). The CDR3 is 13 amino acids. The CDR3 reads CAWSREGGQPQHF. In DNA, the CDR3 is TGTGCCTGGAGCCGGGAAGGAGGTCAGCCCCAGCATTTT.

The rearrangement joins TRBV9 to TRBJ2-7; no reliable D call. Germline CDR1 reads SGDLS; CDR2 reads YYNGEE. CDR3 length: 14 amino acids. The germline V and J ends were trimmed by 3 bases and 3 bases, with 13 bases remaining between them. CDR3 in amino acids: CASSDGQVYYEQYF. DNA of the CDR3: TGTGCCAGCAGCGATGGGCAAGTCTACTACGAGCAGTACTTC.

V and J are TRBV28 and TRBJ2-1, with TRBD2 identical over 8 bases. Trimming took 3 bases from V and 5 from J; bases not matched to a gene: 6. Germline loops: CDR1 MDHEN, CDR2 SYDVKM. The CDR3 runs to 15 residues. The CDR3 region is CASSFRGGRDNEQFF. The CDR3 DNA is TGTGCCAGCAGTTTTCGGGGGGGCAGGGACAATGAGCAGTTCTTC.

The CDR3 DNA is TGCAGCGTTGACCCACTAGGGGGTACGCAGTATTTT. This encodes CSVDPLGGTQYF. The chain employs TRBV29-1 and TRBJ2-3; perhaps TRBD1 as D (6 bases). Between the trimmed V and J ends, which lost 3 bases and 8 bases, there was a span of 12 bases. The germline gives CDR1 SQVTM, CDR2 ANQGSEA. This CDR3 has 12 amino acids.